The clone carrying this T cell receptor beta chain was detected ten times or more. One entry per CDR3 protein results from TCRdb running MiXCR on the 5' RACE reads. Here the sample spans roughly 79,000 distinct CDR3 sequences, 7% to 9% being singletons. This sample was taken from a study of spatial heterogeneity in lung cancer. The wider study: Detection of beta-chain sequences consistently exceeded that of alpha-chain sequences.

This sample's time point: sample taken at primary tumor resection. Unsorted samples of tumor, nontumor lung or frozen PBMC had their whole RNA sequenced. The germline gives CDR1 WSHSY, CDR2 SAAADI. V was shortened by 2 bases and J by 0 bases, with 12 bases between the two germline ends. CDR3 length: 16 residues. This TCR came from a male donor with early-stage non-small cell lung cancer. The genes are TRBV10-2 and TRBJ2-3, with D unclear. The sequencing used PBMCs, collected at surgery. CDR3 in DNA: TGCGCCAGCAGTGAGGGATGGCTGGCTAGCACAGATACGCAGTATTTT. Translated: CASSEGWLASTDTQYF.